One sample yielded the 22 T cell receptor beta chains listed below, sequenced in a study. Clones were sequenced by immunoSEQ multiplex PCR, and TCRdb holds only the in-frame ones, with some missing. This table has about 68,000 clones, 85% to 95% appearing once. The sample taken for sequencing was PBMCs. The source is a man aged 40-49 years with rheumatoid arthritis.

CDR3 region: CASSLEGARGYTF. The DNA of the CDR3 is TGTGCCAGCAGCTTAGAGGGGGCGCGAGGCTACACCTTC. The chain combines TRBV7-8 with TRBJ1-2; the match to TRBD1 covers 7 bases. This CDR3 is 13 amino acids long. Germline-derived CDR1 and CDR2 are SGHVS and FQNEAQ. V lost 1 base to trimming and J lost 8 bases; unmatched junction nucleotides: 4.

The rearrangement joins TRBV5-1 to TRBJ2-1, with 7 bases matching TRBD2. The CDR3 totals 15 residues. The junction had 13 bases not matched to a gene; V was cut back by 4 bases and J by 9 bases. Germline V gene data show CDR1 as SGHRS and CDR2 as YFSETQ. The CDR3 DNA follows: TGCGCCAGCAGCGGACAAGCGGGGCGTGGGGTTGAGCAGTTCTTC. Translation: CASSGQAGRGVEQFF.

V gene TRBV19 combines with J gene TRBJ2-7; the D call may be TRBD1 or TRBD2 (6 bases each). The ends were cut back, 5 bases at V and 5 bases at J, with 16 bases in the middle. Germline V gene lookup returns CDR1 LNHDA and CDR2 SQIVND (reference sequence). CDR3 length equals 14 residues. As DNA, the CDR3 is TGTGCCAGTAGTTCGGGGGCTACCCTCCACGAGCAGTACTTC. Residues: CASSSGATLHEQYF.

The chain combines TRBV6-5 with TRBJ1-1; D might be TRBD1 (5 bases). This CDR3 is built from 14 residues. V shed 6 bases and J shed 1 base, with 12 bases lying between them. CDR1 is MNHEY, CDR2 SVGAGI, per germline. For the CDR3, the DNA is TGTGCCAGCAGAATGGACGGGACGAACACTGAAGCTTTCTTT. Protein product: CASRMDGTNTEAFF.

This rearrangement joins TRBV5-1 to TRBJ1-4; the match to TRBD1 covers 7 bases. This CDR3 has 13 amino acids. V shed 0 bases, J shed 14 bases, and the junction held 7 bases outside the gene matches. Germline V gene sequence: CDR1 SGHRS, CDR2 YFSETQ. In DNA, the CDR3 is TGCGCCAGCAGCTTGGCGACGACAGGGAATCTGTTTTTT. Protein: CASSLATTGNLFF.

The V and J genes are TRBV28 and TRBJ2-7; D perhaps matches TRBD1 (5 bases). The V end was cut by 6 bases, the J end by 0 bases, with 9 bases between. CDR1 is MDHEN, CDR2 SYDVKM, per germline. The CDR3 contains 13 residues. The CDR3 DNA sequence: TGTGCCAGCAGAGACAGAAGCTCCTACGAGCAGTACTTC. It codes for CASRDRSSYEQYF.

The gene calls are TRBV7-3 and TRBJ1-1; 9 nucleotides agree with TRBD1. V lost 2 bases, J lost 1 base, and 8 bases stayed unmatched. The germline V gene encodes CDR1 SGHTA and CDR2 FQGTGA. The CDR3 is made up of 17 amino acids. The chain's CDR3 is CASSLDRAGQGNTEAFF. The CDR3 nucleotides are TGTGCCAGCAGCTTAGATAGAGCGGGACAGGGGAACACTGAAGCTTTCTTT.

This clone was seen a few times. The V gene is TRBV3-1 (or the pseudogene TRBV3-2), the J gene TRBJ1-6, with a tentative D call TRBD1 (5 bases). Trimming cost V 4 bases and J 6 bases, with 22 bases left between them. This CDR3 comprises 18 residues. CDR1 LGHDT and CDR2 YNNKEL come from the germline V gene (reference sequence). In nucleotides, the CDR3 is TGTGCCAGCAGCCGGGAGACCCGGGGGGGAAATCCTAATTCACCCCTCCACTTT. Its protein is CASSRETRGGNPNSPLHF.

A single count supports this clone. This rearrangement joins TRBV7-2 to TRBJ1-1; no definite D call. Trimming stripped 1 base from V and 1 base from J, with 10 bases between. CDR3 length equals 15 residues. Germline V gene data show CDR1 as SGHTA and CDR2 as FQGNSA. DNA for the CDR3: TGTGCCAGCAGCTTAGAAGCCACTGGGAACACTGAAGCTTTCTTT. Translating it yields CASSLEATGNTEAFF.

This chain links TRBV5-4 with TRBJ2-3, with 13 bases fitting TRBD2. Germline CDR1 is SGHNT and CDR2 is YYREEE (reference sequence). J was trimmed by 8 bases and V by 4 bases; bases with no gene match: 7. This CDR3 is 15 amino acids long. The CDR3 bases are TGTGCCAGCAGCCTTCGGACTAGCGGGAGAGGTACGCAGTATTTT. Its translation: CASSLRTSGRGTQYF. Supplemented by reference TRBV5-4 and TRBJ2-3, the full variable domain reads ETGVTQSPTHLIKTRGQQVTLRCSSQSGHNTVSWYQQALGQGPQFIFQYYREEENGRGNFPPRFSGLQFPNYSSELNVNALELDDSALYLCASSLRTSGRGTQYFGPGTRLTVL.

The chain is built from TRBV4-2 and TRBJ1-2; 7 nucleotides line up with TRBD1. Germline CDR1 reads LGHNA; CDR2 reads YNFKEQ. The V and J ends lost 6 bases and 8 bases, in that order; junction bases with no gene match: 12. The CDR3 extends over 14 amino acids. The CDR3 sequence is CASRDVPTGRGYTF. The CDR3 nucleotides read TGTGCCAGCAGGGACGTACCGACAGGGCGGGGCTACACCTTC.

A single count supports this clone. The gene calls are TRBV19 and TRBJ2-5; D may correspond to TRBD1 or TRBD2 (5 bases each). The CDR3 has 18 residues. Trimming took off 5 bases at V and 1 base at J, with 23 bases between the two ends. The germline V gene has CDR1 LNHDA and CDR2 SQIVND (reference sequence). The CDR3, as DNA: TGTGCCAGTAGTCCTTCCCGCCGGGACCCAGATTTCCAAGAGACCCAGTACTTC. Residues: CASSPSRRDPDFQETQYF.

This chain uses TRBV19 with TRBJ1-2; D gene uncertain. Looked up from germline, CDR1 is LNHDA and CDR2 is SQIVND (reference sequence). V was trimmed by 9 bases and J by 7 bases, leaving 12 bases between them. The CDR3 contains 11 residues. The CDR3 region is CASSDSRGYTF. CDR3 in DNA: TGTGCCAGCAGCGATTCGCGTGGCTACACCTTC.

The J gene is TRBJ1-3, the V gene TRBV18; tentative D call: TRBD1 (6 bases). The CDR3 is 16 residues long. V gave up 0 bases and J gave up 0 bases, with 9 bases separating them. Germline loops: CDR1 KGHSH, CDR2 LQKENI. In DNA, the CDR3 is TGTGCCAGCTCACCACCGGGGGCCCACTCTGGAAACACCATATATTTT. This gives the protein CASSPPGAHSGNTIYF.

CDR3 nucleotide sequence: TGTGCCAGCAGCTTAAAACCAGGAGCCCTCCACTTT. Translating it yields CASSLKPGALHF. This chain joins TRBV7-3 and TRBJ1-6; D remains ambiguous. Germline CDR1 is SGHTA and CDR2 is FQGTGA. V was clipped by 1 base and J by 14 bases, with 9 bases between them. This CDR3 region has 12 residues.

V is TRBV30 and J is TRBJ2-7; D uncertain. V lost 3 bases to trimming and J lost 4 bases, with 10 bases between them. The CDR3 contains 12 residues. CDR1 is GTSNPN, CDR2 SVGIG, per germline (reference sequence). The CDR3, as DNA: TGTGCCTGGAGCTCAGGACGATACGAGCAGTACTTC. Its protein product is CAWSSGRYEQYF. Supplemented by reference TRBV30 and TRBJ2-7, the full variable domain reads SQTIHQWPATLVQPVGSPLSLECTVEGTSNPNLYWYRQAAGRGLQLLFYSVGIGQISSEVPQNLSASRPQDRQFILSSKKLLLSDSGFYLCAWSSGRYEQYFGPGTRLTVT.

The V gene is TRBV3-1 (or the pseudogene TRBV3-2), the J gene TRBJ2-2; weak D call: TRBD2 (6 bases). CDR1 is LGHDT and CDR2 is YNNKEL in the germline V gene (reference sequence). The CDR3 contains 13 residues. V dropped 3 bases and J dropped 4 bases, with 6 bases sitting between them. Written as DNA, the CDR3 is TGTGCCAGCAGCCAGACTAGCACCGGGGAGCTGTTTTTT. It codes for CASSQTSTGELFF.

The chain is built from TRBV19 and TRBJ2-3; the D gene is possibly TRBD2 (5 bases). The CDR3 sequence is 15 residues long. V was trimmed by 7 bases and J by 0 bases, leaving 14 bases between them. Per germline, CDR1 LNHDA and CDR2 SQIVND (reference sequence). CDR3 loop: CASTLSRASTDTQYF. For the CDR3, the DNA is TGTGCCAGTACTCTCTCGAGGGCAAGCACAGATACGCAGTATTTT.

This clone is medium-sized (0.01 to 0.1%). The gene calls are TRBV5-6 and TRBJ2-1; 9 bases fit TRBD2. From germline, CDR1 is SGHDT and CDR2 YYEEEE. The CDR3 extends over 16 amino acids. The ends lost 3 bases at V and 3 bases at J; junction bases unmatched: 7. The DNA for the CDR3 is TGTGCCAGCAGCTACGTACTAGCGGGCTTCTACAATGAGCAGTTCTTC. It yields the protein CASSYVLAGFYNEQFF.

The chain uses TRBV4-3 and TRBJ1-2; perhaps TRBD1 as D (5 bases). Trimming shortened V by 0 bases and J by 8 bases, and 13 bases separated the two germline ends. Germline CDR1 is LGHNA and CDR2 is YSLEER. The CDR3 contains 14 residues. The CDR3 region has the DNA TGCGCCAGCAGCCAAGAGGGGACCATTCGCGGCTACACCTTC. It is translated as CASSQEGTIRGYTF.

The genes are TRBV7-9 and TRBJ1-4; D remains unclear. V was pared by 6 bases and J by 2 bases, with 10 bases between. Germline lookup yields CDR1 SEHNR and CDR2 FQNEAQ (reference sequence). The CDR3 consists of 14 residues. CDR3 DNA: TGTGCCAGCAGTAAGTTGTGGACTAATGAAAAACTGTTTTTT. The encoded protein is CASSKLWTNEKLFF.

J is TRBJ1-1 and V is TRBV12-3 or TRBV12-4, with D perhaps matching TRBD1 (5 bases). Deletions cut 5 bases from V and 11 bases from J, with 18 bases between. The CDR3 sequence is 13 residues long. The CDR3 loop is CASSRGGRVGAFF. The CDR3 DNA reads as TGTGCCAGCAGTAGGGGAGGACGGGTCGGGGCTTTCTTT.